This T cell receptor (beta chain) was documented in a study of human T cells and chemical hapten exposure. Study-level information: Each patch test put 0.01% DPC on the upper back, and results were read at 6 days.

The time point: patch test 1, 2 weeks after DPC sensitization. Treatment defined: therapeutic diphenylcyclopropenone sensitization with weekly scalp DPC. Trimming took 3 bases from V and 0 from J, leaving 8 bases between them. This CDR3 has 15 amino acids. Germline CDR1 and CDR2: SGHTA and FQGNSA. Individual cDNA molecules had unique molecular identifiers attached to them by the library. A single record per CDR3 protein comes from TCRdb applying MiXCR to the RACE reads. The sample lists approximately 57,000 distinct CDR3 sequences; about 9.6% were seen once. This clonotype was recorded many times. The specimen was whole blood, collected in connection with sensitization to the hapten diphenylcyclopropenone (DPC). This rearrangement joins TRBV7-2 to TRBJ1-4; D call uncertain. The sequence came from a middle-aged woman with alopecia areata. Some clones in this sample may be carry-over from other donors' samples. The CDR3 sequence: CASSLDGTTNEKLFF. CDR3 DNA: TGTGCCAGCAGCTTGGACGGGACAACTAATGAAAAACTGTTTTTT. The variable domain in full, with the rest retrieved from reference TRBV7-2 and TRBJ1-4, is GAGVSQSPSNKVTEKGKDVELRCDPISGHTALYWYRQSLGQGLEFLIYFQGNSAPDKSGLPSDRFSAERTGGSVSTLTIQRTQQEDSAVYLCASSLDGTTNEKLFFGSGTQLSVL.